This T cell receptor beta chain was recovered during a study of shared clonotypes between healthy human individuals. Source study methods: As immunoSEQ supplied junction-only sequences (without quality scores), filtering differed. Data came from immunoSEQ multiplex PCR; TCRdb stores just in-frame clones and leaves some out. The D gene and trimming were derived from the DNA, and the V and J assignments and clone size from that table. In the table there are approximately 640,000 clones, around 90% of which are singletons. Study findings and constraints: Memory subsets generally showed smaller estimated richness than naive subsets did.

With respect to this clone: Antigen: not known.

Trimming removed 7 bases from V and 5 bases from J, with 24 bases in between. CDR3 length: 16 amino acids. The V gene's germline CDR1 is LNHDA and CDR2 SQIVND (reference sequence). The sequencing input was memory CD8+ T cells from PBMCs. The subset is: CD45RO+ cells pooled with CCR7-negative TemRA cells. The source is a man aged 18 to 29 in good health. Some clones in this sample may be carry-over from other donors' samples. The rearrangement joins TRBV19 to TRBJ2-7; D perhaps matches TRBD1 (5 bases). This chain's CDR3 is CASTPRMGQTVHEQYF. CDR3 nucleotide sequence: TGTGCCAGTACTCCCCGGATGGGGCAGACGGTCCACGAGCAGTACTTC.